This T cell receptor (beta chain) was sequenced for a study of technical replicates of blood from a handful of donors. V was shortened by 3 bases and J by 6 bases, with 21 bases between the two germline ends. CDR3 size: 17 residues. Germline CDR1 is LNHNV and CDR2 is YYDKDF (reference sequence). Measured with immunoSEQ multiplex PCR; TCRdb has only the in-frame clones, and not every one. The sample has about 80,000 clones, roughly 97% seen once; the top ten hold about 0.3%. The receptor was isolated from a human donor in good health. What was sequenced was T cells isolated from PBMCs. The chain uses TRBV15 and TRBJ1-5; no clear D gene. CDR3 sequence: CATSSLEVTGGGQPQHF. DNA for the CDR3: TGTGCCACCAGCAGCCTCGAAGTAACGGGAGGAGGTCAGCCCCAGCATTTT.